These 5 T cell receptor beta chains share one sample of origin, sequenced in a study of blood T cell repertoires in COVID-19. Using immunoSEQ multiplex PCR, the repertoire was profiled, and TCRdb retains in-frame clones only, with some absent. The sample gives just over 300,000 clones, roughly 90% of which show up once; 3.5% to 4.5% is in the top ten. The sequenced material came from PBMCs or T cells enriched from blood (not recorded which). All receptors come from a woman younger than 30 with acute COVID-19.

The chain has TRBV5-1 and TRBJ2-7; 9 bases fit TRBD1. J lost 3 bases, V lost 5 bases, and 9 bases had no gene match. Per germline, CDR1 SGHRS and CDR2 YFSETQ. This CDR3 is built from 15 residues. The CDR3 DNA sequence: TGCGCCAGCAGGACCCCCGGGACAGGGTACTACGAGCAGTACTTC. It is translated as CASRTPGTGYYEQYF.

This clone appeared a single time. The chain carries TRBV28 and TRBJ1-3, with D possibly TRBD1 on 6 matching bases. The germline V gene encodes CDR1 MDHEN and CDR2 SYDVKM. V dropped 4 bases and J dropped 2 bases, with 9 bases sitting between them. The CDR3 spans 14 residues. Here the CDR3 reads CASSSGGPGNTIYF. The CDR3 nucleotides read TGTGCCAGCAGTTCCGGGGGGCCTGGAAACACCATATATTTT.

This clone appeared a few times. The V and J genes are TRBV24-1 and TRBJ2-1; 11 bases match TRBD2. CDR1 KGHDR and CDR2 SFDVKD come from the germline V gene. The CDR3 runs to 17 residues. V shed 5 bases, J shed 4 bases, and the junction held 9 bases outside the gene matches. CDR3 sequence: CATSVTSGSSRYNEQFF. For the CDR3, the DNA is TGTGCCACCAGTGTTACTAGCGGGAGTTCTAGGTACAATGAGCAGTTCTTC.

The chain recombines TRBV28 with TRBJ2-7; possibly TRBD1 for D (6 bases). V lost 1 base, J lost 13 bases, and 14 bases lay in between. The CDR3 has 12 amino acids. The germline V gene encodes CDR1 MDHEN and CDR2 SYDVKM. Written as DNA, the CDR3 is TGTGCCAGCAGTTTATTGAGACAGGCTTCCTACTTC. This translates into CASSLLRQASYF.

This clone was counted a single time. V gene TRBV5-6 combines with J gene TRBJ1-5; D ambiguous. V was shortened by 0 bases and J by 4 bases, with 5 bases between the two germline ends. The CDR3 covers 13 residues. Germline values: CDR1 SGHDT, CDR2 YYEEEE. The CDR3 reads CASSLEQNQPQHF. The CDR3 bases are TGTGCCAGCAGCTTGGAACAAAATCAGCCCCAGCATTTT.